This TCR beta chain was found in a study of human T cells and chemical hapten exposure. CDR1 is SGHTA and CDR2 is FQGNSA in the germline V gene. The CDR3 extends over 15 amino acids. V dropped 1 base and J dropped 4; count of bases not matched to a gene: 6. Per the authors' pipeline: Sampled TCR counts reached a median of 95,638 per sample, with values ranging from roughly 20,000 to 700,000. TCRdb fed the RACE reads into MiXCR, producing one record per CDR3 protein. Clone size and V and J calls follow TCRdb, not the original study. This sample has about 73,000 distinct CDR3 sequences, with 8.5% found just once. Regarding time point: patch test 2, 6 weeks after DPC sensitization. Treatment: therapeutic diphenylcyclopropenone sensitization with weekly scalp DPC.

The source is a woman aged 45-59 years with alopecia areata. Some clones in this sample may be carry-over from other donors' samples. The specimen was whole blood, collected in connection with sensitization to the hapten diphenylcyclopropenone (DPC). V gene TRBV7-2 combines with J gene TRBJ2-7; 8 bases are shared with TRBD2. CDR3 in amino acids: CASSLVRGGQYEQYF. CDR3 nucleotide sequence: TGTGCCAGCAGCTTAGTCCGGGGGGGGCAGTACGAGCAGTACTTC.